The 10 T cell receptor beta chains below all came from one sample that was sequenced in a study of cytomegalovirus exposure and HLA in healthy donors (dated by TCRdb to the late 2010s). The library was produced with the immunoSEQ multiplex PCR assay. For the multiplex PCR, a mixture combining 60 forward primers for TCR Vbeta segments and 13 reverse primers for TCR Jbeta segments was used. Here the immuneACCESS table is served through TCRdb, limited to in-frame sequences with V and J called. Missing clones are a known gap in these copies; in checked studies unresolved V genes cover under half, and the rest lacks a known reason. The sample includes over 100,000 clones, with 77% observed a single time. The top ten clonotypes cover 1.3% to 1.5% of the sample. Sequencing input: PBMCs. The receptor set was obtained from a woman aged 40 to 49 in good health and CMV-seronegative.

This clone was observed a single time. The rearrangement links TRBV30 to TRBJ2-5; TRBD1 might be the D (6 bases). Trimming took 0 bases from V and 4 from J, leaving 15 bases between them. Germline V gives CDR1 GTSNPN, CDR2 SVGIG (reference sequence). The CDR3 runs 15 residues. The CDR3 loop reads CAWSVRTAATETQYF. Here the CDR3 DNA reads TGTGCCTGGAGTGTAAGGACAGCGGCAACAGAGACCCAGTACTTC.

The CDR3 protein is CASSQDKKAGTGKGEAFF. The CDR3 DNA follows: TGCGCCAGCAGCCAAGACAAAAAAGCCGGGACAGGGAAAGGAGAAGCTTTCTTT. This rearrangement joins TRBV4-3 to TRBJ1-1; 9 bases map to TRBD1. CDR3 size: 18 residues. CDR1 LGHNA and CDR2 YSLEER come from the germline V gene. V gave up 0 bases and J gave up 8 bases; unmatched junction bases: 16.

This clone has only one observation. The chain links TRBV6-4 to TRBJ1-1; no reliable D call. The germline V gene encodes CDR1 MRHNA and CDR2 SNTAGT. V dropped 3 bases and J dropped 1 base, with 9 bases sitting between them. This CDR3 region has 14 residues. The CDR3 spells CASSERAGNTEAFF. In DNA form, the CDR3 reads TGTGCCAGCAGTGAGAGGGCTGGGAACACTGAAGCTTTCTTT.

This clone has just a few counts. In the same sample, other DNA sequences code for this CDR3. The chain carries TRBV6-5 and TRBJ1-2; D possibly corresponds to TRBD1 (6 bases). The V end was cut by 5 bases, the J end by 5 bases, with 9 bases between. Germline V gene lookup returns CDR1 MNHEY and CDR2 SVGAGI. The CDR3 extends over 12 amino acids. This CDR3 is CASSEQGYGYTF. CDR3 sequence (DNA): TGTGCCAGCAGTGAACAGGGTTATGGCTACACCTTC.

This clone was recorded only once. The chain has TRBV7-2 and TRBJ1-2, with a weak D call TRBD1 (6 bases). The CDR3 is 14 amino acids. Per the germline V gene, CDR1 is SGHTA and CDR2 is FQGNSA. Trimming removed 6 bases from V and 5 bases from J, with 16 bases in between. CDR3 loop: CASSREQGGYGYTF. The CDR3 nucleotides read TGTGCCAGCAGTCGGGAACAGGGCGGGTATGGCTACACCTTC. The entire variable domain, with the rest obtained from reference TRBV7-2 and TRBJ1-2, is as follows: GAGVSQSPSNKVTEKGKDVELRCDPISGHTALYWYRQSLGQGLEFLIYFQGNSAPDKSGLPSDRFSAERTGGSVSTLTIQRTQQEDSAVYLCASSREQGGYGYTFGSGTRLTVV.

The J gene is TRBJ1-5, the V gene TRBV5-6; 7 nucleotides line up with TRBD1. With V trimmed by 4 bases and J by 3 bases, 10 bases remained unmatched. Germline V gene lookup returns CDR1 SGHDT and CDR2 YYEEEE. The CDR3 has 16 residues. CDR3: CASSVWDSYYNQPQHF. In DNA form, the CDR3 reads TGTGCCAGCAGCGTTTGGGACAGTTACTACAATCAGCCCCAGCATTTT. Based on the CDR3 plus reference TRBV5-6 and TRBJ1-5, the full variable domain is DAGVTQSPTHLIKTRGQQVTLRCSPKSGHDTVSWYQQALGQGPQFIFQYYEEEERQRGNFPDRFSGHQFPNYSSELNVNALLLGDSALYLCASSVWDSYYNQPQHFGDGTRLSIL.

J is TRBJ2-3 and V is TRBV5-4; 9 positions match TRBD2. Looked up from germline, CDR1 is SGHNT and CDR2 is YYREEE (reference sequence). The V and J ends lost 0 bases and 2 bases, in that order; junction bases with no gene match: 7. CDR3 length: 17 amino acids. The CDR3 here is CASSLGMRGGTTDTQYF. The CDR3 nucleotides are TGTGCCAGCAGCTTGGGGATGCGGGGGGGTACCACAGATACGCAGTATTTT.

The chain uses TRBV4-1 and TRBJ1-5; D unresolved. The CDR3 runs to 18 residues. Looked up from germline, CDR1 is MGHRA and CDR2 is YSYEKL. Trimming shortened V by 0 bases and J by 4 bases, and 19 bases separated the two germline ends. The CDR3 bases are TGCGCCAGCAGCCAAGAGATAGCGGACCGACTTCGGAATCAGCCCCAGCATTTT. This encodes CASSQEIADRLRNQPQHF.

This clone was recorded a few times. This chain joins TRBV4-1 and TRBJ1-2; the D gene is possibly TRBD1 (6 bases). The CDR3 has 14 residues. Trimming pared 5 bases from V and 6 bases from J, leaving 16 bases between. CDR1 and CDR2 (germline): MGHRA, YSYEKL. This CDR3 reads CASSYTGSLHGYTF. In DNA form, the CDR3 reads TGCGCCAGCAGCTACACAGGGAGCTTACATGGCTACACCTTC.

The rearrangement links TRBV27 to TRBJ2-2; a weak D match, TRBD1 (5 bases). Germline values: CDR1 MNHEY, CDR2 SMNVEV (reference sequence). CDR3 length: 14 amino acids. V lost 6 bases to trimming and J lost 2 bases, with 10 bases between them. CDR3 nucleotides: TGTGCCAGCAGAGGGGCTGGAAACACCGGGGAGCTGTTTTTT. It yields the protein CASRGAGNTGELFF.